This T cell receptor (beta chain) was profiled in a study of CD8 T cells in Susac syndrome. Random hexamers were used to reverse transcribe the RNA input (about 0.5 to 1 ug). TCRdb reprocessed the immunoSEQ multiplex PCR reads with MiXCR, giving one entry per CDR3 protein. The table lists some 170,000 distinct CDR3 sequences, roughly 94% of them singletons, with 0.085% to 0.1% in the top ten. CD8+ and CD4+ T cells taken from blood had their TCR beta sequenced. The sequence was obtained from a human donor with Susac syndrome. The sequenced material came from CD4+ T cells from PBMCs.

The chain's CDR3 is CASSPGTSVNTQYF. CDR3 nucleotide sequence: TGCGCCAGCAGCCCCGGGACTAGCGTGAATACGCAGTATTTT. The gene calls are TRBV5-1 and TRBJ2-3; 10 bases fit TRBD2. With V trimmed by 4 bases and J by 7 bases, 6 bases remained unmatched. Germline assignment: CDR1 SGHRS and CDR2 YFSETQ. CDR3 length equals 14 residues.